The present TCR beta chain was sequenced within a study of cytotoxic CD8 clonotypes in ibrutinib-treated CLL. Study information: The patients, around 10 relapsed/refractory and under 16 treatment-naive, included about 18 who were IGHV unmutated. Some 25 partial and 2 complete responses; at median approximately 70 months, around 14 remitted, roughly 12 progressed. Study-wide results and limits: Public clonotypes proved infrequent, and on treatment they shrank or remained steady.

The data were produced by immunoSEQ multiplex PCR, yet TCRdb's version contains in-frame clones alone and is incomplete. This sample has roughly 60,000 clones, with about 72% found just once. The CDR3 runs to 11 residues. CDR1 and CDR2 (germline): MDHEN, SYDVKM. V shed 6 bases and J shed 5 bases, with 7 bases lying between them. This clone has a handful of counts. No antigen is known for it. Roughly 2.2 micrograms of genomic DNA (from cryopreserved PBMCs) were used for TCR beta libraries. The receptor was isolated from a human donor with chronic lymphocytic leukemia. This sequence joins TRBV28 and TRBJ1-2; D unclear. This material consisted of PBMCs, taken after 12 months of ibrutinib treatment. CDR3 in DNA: TGTGCCAGCAGCTCCAGTTATGGCTACACCTTC. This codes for CASSSSYGYTF.